Listed here are 19 T cell receptor beta chains from one sample, sequenced in a study of T-cell reconstitution after alpha-beta-depleted transplantation in children. Unique molecular identifiers tagged the TCRbeta library. MiXCR was run by TCRdb on the PCR reads, yielding one entry per CDR3 protein. The top ten clones hold approximately 3.9% of a sample with 350,000 to 400,000 distinct CDR3 sequences, 20% of them seen once. This specimen consisted of PBMCs from the stem cell graft donor, obtained from the stem cell graft. These receptors were taken from a human donor who donated a stem cell graft to a child with acute myeloid leukemia.

This clonotype was recorded at least ten times. This rearrangement joins TRBV27 to TRBJ2-1; 7 bases are shared with TRBD2. J was trimmed by 2 bases and V by 3 bases; bases with no gene match: 4. CDR3 length equals 15 residues. Germline V gives CDR1 MNHEY, CDR2 SMNVEV (reference sequence). The CDR3 protein is CASSFLGTTYNEQFF. The CDR3 DNA sequence: TGTGCCAGCAGTTTTCTGGGGACTACCTACAATGAGCAGTTCTTC.

This clonotype has ten or more counts. The CDR3 sequence: CSAALLAGVSETQYF. The CDR3 DNA reads as TGCAGTGCAGCGCTACTAGCGGGAGTATCAGAGACCCAGTACTTC. V and J are TRBV20-1 and TRBJ2-5; 11 bases are shared with TRBD2. J gave up 4 bases and V 6 bases, and 10 bases lay outside the gene matches. The CDR3 extends over 15 amino acids. Germline V gene sequence: CDR1 DFQATT, CDR2 SNEGSKA (reference sequence).

This rearrangement joins TRBV4-3 to TRBJ2-1; tentatively, D is TRBD2 (5 bases). Germline V lookup: CDR1 LGHNA, CDR2 YSLEER. The CDR3 extends over 17 amino acids. V was trimmed by 3 bases and J by 0 bases, leaving 15 bases between them. CDR3 residues: CASSHGVSGSSYNEQFF. The CDR3 nucleotides read TGCGCCAGCAGCCACGGGGTCAGCGGTTCCTCCTACAATGAGCAGTTCTTC.

In this sample, this clonotype turned up a few times. V is TRBV11-2 and J is TRBJ2-1; 7 bases are a match to TRBD2. V gave up 5 bases and J gave up 4 bases; unmatched junction bases: 17. The CDR3 extends over 18 amino acids. Germline V CDR1 and CDR2: SGHAT, FQNNGV. The CDR3 loop is CASSKSQPGLVGYNEQFF. The CDR3 DNA sequence: TGTGCCAGCAGCAAATCTCAACCAGGACTAGTGGGGTACAATGAGCAGTTCTTC.

This clonotype was seen just once. The V and J genes are TRBV5-1 and TRBJ2-7; the match to TRBD2 covers 7 bases. CDR1 and CDR2 (germline): SGHRS, YFSETQ. J was trimmed by 7 bases and V by 4 bases; bases with no gene match: 23. The length of the CDR3 is 18 residues. CDR3 coding DNA: TGCGCCAGCAGCCCGCCGGCTAGCGGAGGTCCCCTTAACTTGGAGCAGTACTTC. Protein sequence: CASSPPASGGPLNLEQYF.

This clonotype was seen at least ten times. CDR3 loop: CSVGSLDQPQHF. CDR3 DNA sequence: TGCAGCGTTGGGTCCTTAGATCAGCCCCAGCATTTT. The chain employs TRBV29-1 and TRBJ1-5; the D is unclear. V was shortened by 4 bases and J by 5 bases, with 9 bases between the two germline ends. This CDR3 has 12 residues. Germline loops: CDR1 SQVTM, CDR2 ANQGSEA.

CDR3 in amino acids: CSASGLSGANVLTF. The CDR3 DNA sequence: TGCAGTGCTAGCGGGCTGTCTGGGGCCAACGTCCTGACTTTC. The chain has TRBV20-1 and TRBJ2-6; D gene uncertain. Trimming cost V 3 bases and J 1 base, with 7 bases left between them. Per the germline V gene, CDR1 is DFQATT and CDR2 is SNEGSKA (reference sequence). The length of the CDR3 is 14 residues.

This clonotype was recorded at least ten times. The chain is built from TRBV3-1 and TRBJ2-7, with D maybe TRBD1 (5 bases). Trimming removed 0 bases at V and 3 bases at J, with 6 bases between. CDR3 length: 13 amino acids. Germline V gives CDR1 LGHDT, CDR2 YNNKEL (reference sequence). Here the CDR3 reads CASSQDRDYEQYF. The CDR3 bases are TGTGCCAGCAGCCAAGACAGGGACTACGAGCAGTACTTC.

The chain has TRBV20-1 and TRBJ2-1; the match to TRBD2 covers 7 bases. CDR3 length equals 14 residues. Germline V gives CDR1 DFQATT, CDR2 SNEGSKA (reference sequence). Losses at the gene ends were 3 bases for V and 4 bases for J; bases not matched to a gene: 6. The CDR3 DNA reads as TGCAGTGCTAGTAAAGCTAGCGGATACAATGAGCAGTTCTTC. Translation: CSASKASGYNEQFF.

This clonotype showed up just a few times. This chain links TRBV4-2 with TRBJ2-1, with D perhaps TRBD1 (6 bases). The CDR3 sequence is 19 residues long. Per germline, CDR1 LGHNA and CDR2 YNFKEQ. The ends were cut back, 7 bases at V and 0 bases at J, with 25 bases in the middle. CDR3 nucleotide sequence: TGTGCCAGCAATAAACAGGGCCCCCTTTTTCCCAGCTCCTACAATGAGCAGTTCTTC. Residues: CASNKQGPLFPSSYNEQFF.

This rearrangement joins TRBV25-1 to TRBJ2-1, with D hard to call. The ends were cut back, 1 base at V and 6 bases at J, with 10 bases in the middle. Germline CDR1 is MGHDK and CDR2 is SYGVNS. CDR3 size: 14 residues. The DNA for the CDR3 is TGTGCCAGCAGTGAATCGGTAGTTACCAATGAGCAGTTCTTC. Protein sequence: CASSESVVTNEQFF.

This clonotype was recorded at least ten times. This sequence joins TRBV15 and TRBJ1-6; D possibly corresponds to TRBD1 (6 bases). The CDR3 totals 13 residues. Trimming cost V 5 bases and J 4 bases, with 6 bases left between them. Looked up from germline, CDR1 is LNHNV and CDR2 is YYDKDF (reference sequence). The CDR3 region has the DNA TGTGCCACCAGCGGACAGTATAATTCACCCCTCCACTTT. Its protein is CATSGQYNSPLHF.

This clonotype was found a few times. The V and J genes are TRBV7-9 and TRBJ2-7, with D perhaps matching TRBD2 (6 bases). The length of the CDR3 is 15 residues. Trimming shortened V by 5 bases and J by 3 bases, and 17 bases separated the two germline ends. Germline V CDR1 and CDR2: SEHNR, FQNEAQ (reference sequence). For the CDR3, the DNA is TGTGCCAGCAGCCCCCGCGGGGTTTCGGGCTACGAGCAGTACTTC. Its translation is CASSPRGVSGYEQYF. Combining the CDR3 with reference TRBV7-9 and TRBJ2-7 gives the whole variable domain DTGVSQNPRHKITKRGQNVTFRCDPISEHNRLYWYRQTLGQGPEFLTYFQNEAQLEKSRLLSDRFSAERPKGSFSTLEIQRTEQGDSAMYLCASSPRGVSGYEQYFGPGTRLTVT.

This chain connects TRBV5-1 to TRBJ2-2; D ambiguous. This CDR3 has 16 residues. Trimming pared 4 bases from V and 5 bases from J, leaving 18 bases between. Germline loops: CDR1 SGHRS, CDR2 YFSETQ. DNA of the CDR3: TGCGCCAGCAGCCCCCGTTTGGCCGAGGTAACCGGGGAGCTGTTTTTT. Translation: CASSPRLAEVTGELFF.

The rearrangement uses TRBV7-2 and TRBJ2-3, with 7 bases that match TRBD2. The CDR3 contains 17 residues. Germline V gene sequence: CDR1 SGHTA, CDR2 FQGNSA. V was clipped by 1 base and J by 4 bases; unmatched bases: 11. As DNA, the CDR3 is TGTGCCAGCAGCTTAGTACCCCAGGGAGGGATCGCAGATACGCAGTATTTT. Residues: CASSLVPQGGIADTQYF. Full variable domain (remainder filled in from reference TRBV7-2 and TRBJ2-3): GAGVSQSPSNKVTEKGKDVELRCDPISGHTALYWYRQSLGQGLEFLIYFQGNSAPDKSGLPSDRFSAERTGGSVSTLTIQRTQQEDSAVYLCASSLVPQGGIADTQYFGPGTRLTVL.

The sample holds many counts of this clonotype. V gene TRBV12-3 or TRBV12-4 combines with J gene TRBJ2-7; D is perhaps TRBD2 (6 bases). V dropped 6 bases and J dropped 4 bases, with 16 bases sitting between them. The CDR3 is 14 residues long. CDR3 in amino acids: CASRGDGGGYEQYF. The CDR3 nucleotides are TGTGCCAGCAGGGGGGACGGGGGTGGTTACGAGCAGTACTTC.

The chain employs TRBV5-1 and TRBJ2-4; TRBD1 matches at 7 bases. Trimming at V came to 4 bases and at J to 7 bases, leaving 14 bases not matched to a gene. The V gene's germline CDR1 is SGHRS and CDR2 YFSETQ. This CDR3 has 16 amino acids. CDR3 sequence reads: CASSPGPQTGSNIQYF. The CDR3 DNA reads TGCGCCAGCAGCCCAGGACCCCAGACAGGGTCGAACATTCAGTACTTC.

This clonotype turned up a few times. The CDR3 sequence is CSASERESLNEQFF. CDR3 nucleotide sequence: TGCAGTGCTTCCGAGCGGGAGAGCCTAAATGAGCAGTTCTTC. The V gene is TRBV20-1, the J gene TRBJ2-1; 8 bases are a match to TRBD2. Germline lookup yields CDR1 DFQATT and CDR2 SNEGSKA (reference sequence). The CDR3 is 14 residues long. Germline trimming cut 5 bases from V and 7 bases from J; bases unmatched to any gene: 10.

The table lists this clonotype with a few counts. The chain has TRBV28 and TRBJ2-1; tentatively, D is TRBD1 (6 bases). V lost 4 bases to trimming and J lost 0 bases, with 10 bases between them. The CDR3 is 15 amino acids. Germline-derived CDR1 and CDR2 are MDHEN and SYDVKM. CDR3 sequence (DNA): TGTGCCAGCAGTTCCCGGGACACCTCCTACAATGAGCAGTTCTTC. Translation: CASSSRDTSYNEQFF. Filled out from reference TRBV28 and TRBJ2-1, the complete variable domain reads DVKVTQSSRYLVKRTGEKVFLECVQDMDHENMFWYRQDPGLGLRLIYFSYDVKMKEKGDIPEGYSVSREKKERFSLILESASTNQTSMYLCASSSRDTSYNEQFFGPGTRLTVL.